One T cell receptor (beta chain) is described in this entry. What it binds is not known. Germline is not matched at one junction end, which may reflect a read error. Germline lookup yields CDR1 SGHAT and CDR2 FQNNGV. CDR3 length: 14 residues. The data were obtained in a study of regulatory T cells in long-lasting Graves disease. The study, taken as a whole, reports: The researchers studied only peripheral blood, not thyroid tissue.

Documented time point: newly diagnosed GD, antithyroid drugs for less than 3 months. Preparation of the TCR library used RNA extracted from PBMCs. As a group, patients came from one endocrinology department in Xi'an, China. CDR3 regions were amplified by Arm-PCR using iRepertoire HTBI primers to build TCR beta libraries. One entry per CDR3 protein results from TCRdb running MiXCR on the multiplex PCR reads. The sample consists of more than 400,000 distinct CDR3 sequences, roughly 15% of them appearing once. These same records also appear under a second study, on T cells in Graves' hyperthyroidism and ophthalmopathy. That publication notes: Most thyroid clonotypes with frequency above 0.001 were detected in blood.

This receptor was identified in a woman in her twenties or thirties with Graves disease. The sample here was peripheral blood mononuclear cells (PBMCs), taken at new diagnosis, from a patient treated with antithyroid drugs. The chain joins TRBV11-2 to TRBJ1-4; D uncertain. CDR3 sequence reads: CANSLEGVSEKLFF. The CDR3 coding sequence is TGTGCCAACAGCTTAGAGGGCGTAAGCGAAAAACTGTTTTTT.